Only a few counts were recorded for the clone carrying this T cell receptor beta chain. The record originates from a study of T-cell reconstitution after alpha-beta-depleted transplantation in children. The CDR3 sequence is 14 residues long. V was pared by 3 bases and J by 2 bases, with 11 bases between. TCRbeta library construction was performed incorporating unique molecular identifiers. TCRdb used MiXCR to reprocess the PCR reads, holding one entry per CDR3 protein. There are under 400,000 distinct CDR3 sequences in the sample; approximately 20% occur only once, and about 10% lies in the top ten. The V gene is TRBV12-3 or TRBV12-4, the J gene TRBJ2-7, with D possibly matching TRBD2 (5 bases). The TCR sequence derives from a male patient under 18 who had a stem cell transplant for acute lymphoblastic leukemia, so the T cells may come from the graft donor. The specimen was PBMCs, mostly from graft donor cells, collected 180 days after TCRalphabeta/CD19-depleted stem cell transplant. CDR3 DNA sequence: TGTGCCAGCAGTTTCGCCGGGGTAGCCTACGAGCAGTACTTC. Its translation: CASSFAGVAYEQYF.